This entry lists 22 T cell receptor beta chains sequenced from one sample in a study of blood T cell repertoires in COVID-19. TCRdb's table, derived via immunoSEQ multiplex PCR, lists solely in-frame clones and lacks some. The sample has approximately 300,000 clones; about 89% are singletons. The sample consisted of PBMCs or T cells enriched from blood (not recorded which). These receptors all come from a woman between 18 and 29 years old who had recovered from COVID-19.

The chain has TRBV2 and TRBJ1-2, with D maybe TRBD1 (6 bases). CDR3 length: 15 amino acids. Per the germline V gene, CDR1 is SNHLY and CDR2 is FYNNEI. Trimming pared 6 bases from V and 6 bases from J, leaving 20 bases between. The CDR3 DNA reads TGTGCCAGCAGAGGATTAGACAGGCCCGGGCATGGCTACACCTTC. It specifies CASRGLDRPGHGYTF.

This rearrangement joins TRBV11-2 to TRBJ2-1, with 8 bases lining up with TRBD1. CDR3 length: 17 amino acids. The germline V gene encodes CDR1 SGHAT and CDR2 FQNNGV. V dropped 2 bases and J dropped 2; count of bases not matched to a gene: 8. CDR3 sequence reads: CASSLIWTGKTYNEQFF. In DNA, the CDR3 is TGTGCCAGCAGCTTAATCTGGACAGGGAAGACCTACAATGAGCAGTTCTTC.

This chain uses TRBV19 with TRBJ2-1; D not certain. V was trimmed by 3 bases and J by 5 bases, leaving 8 bases between them. CDR3 size: 13 residues. Germline lookup yields CDR1 LNHDA and CDR2 SQIVND (reference sequence). CDR3 DNA sequence: TGTGCCAGTAGTATTCACTACGACAATGAGCAGTTCTTC. This gives the protein CASSIHYDNEQFF.

V is TRBV3-1 (or the pseudogene TRBV3-2) and J is TRBJ1-3; possibly TRBD1 for D (6 bases). CDR3 length: 16 residues. Per germline, CDR1 LGHDT and CDR2 YNNKEL (reference sequence). The V end lost 4 bases, the J end lost 8 bases, and 21 bases lay between the germline ends. CDR3 residues: CASSRPQDSRSHTIYF. The CDR3 nucleotides are TGTGCCAGCAGCCGGCCGCAGGACAGTCGGTCGCACACCATATATTTT.

The chain uses TRBV5-6 and TRBJ1-1, with 7 bases identical to TRBD1. The V and J ends lost 4 bases and 11 bases, in that order; junction bases with no gene match: 14. CDR3 length: 14 amino acids. Germline lookup yields CDR1 SGHDT and CDR2 YYEEEE. This CDR3 is CASSGPRQGQRAFF. The CDR3 coding sequence is TGTGCCAGCAGCGGCCCCAGGCAGGGACAGAGGGCTTTCTTT.

The V gene is TRBV2, the J gene TRBJ1-4, with TRBD1 matching 9 bases. Germline-derived CDR1 and CDR2 are SNHLY and FYNNEI. The CDR3 is 15 residues long. Germline trimming cut 6 bases from V and 7 bases from J; bases unmatched to any gene: 9. The CDR3 region has the DNA TGTGCCAGCAGAGCTACAGGGGGCTTAATTGAAAAACTGTTTTTT. This codes for CASRATGGLIEKLFF. The full variable domain, completed using reference TRBV2 and TRBJ1-4, is EPEVTQTPSHQVTQMGQEVILRCVPISNHLYFYWYRQILGQKVEFLVSFYNNEISEKSEIFDDQFSVERPDGSNFTLKIRSTKLEDSAMYFCASRATGGLIEKLFFGSGTQLSVL.

This sequence joins TRBV27 and TRBJ2-7; tentative D call: TRBD2 (5 bases). Deletions cut 0 bases from V and 0 bases from J, with 9 bases between. Germline assignment: CDR1 MNHEY and CDR2 SMNVEV (reference sequence). This CDR3 comprises 15 residues. This chain's CDR3 is CASSLSGGLSYEQYF. CDR3 in DNA: TGTGCCAGCAGTTTATCAGGCGGGCTCTCCTACGAGCAGTACTTC.

The chain couples TRBV3-1 (or the pseudogene TRBV3-2) to TRBJ1-6; D is undetermined. Trimming removed 4 bases from V and 10 bases from J, with 23 bases in between. This CDR3 comprises 17 residues. The V gene's germline CDR1 is LGHDT and CDR2 YNNKEL (reference sequence). Written as DNA, the CDR3 is TGTGCCAGCAGCCCTCTTCAACGAAGATCGGGGTGGTCACCCCTCCACTTT. Protein product: CASSPLQRRSGWSPLHF.

The V and J genes are TRBV7-9 and TRBJ2-7; 7 positions match TRBD1. The CDR3 length is 15 residues. V dropped 1 base and J dropped 5; count of bases not matched to a gene: 8. Germline loops: CDR1 SEHNR, CDR2 FQNEAQ (reference sequence). This CDR3 reads CASSLVVAGGNEQYF. CDR3 nucleotides: TGTGCCAGCAGCTTAGTGGTGGCAGGGGGTAACGAGCAGTACTTC.

The V gene is TRBV18, the J gene TRBJ1-4; D might be TRBD1 (5 bases). The CDR3 extends over 17 amino acids. Germline V gene lookup returns CDR1 KGHSH and CDR2 LQKENI. V was shortened by 5 bases and J by 0 bases, with 16 bases between the two germline ends. CDR3 residues: CASSRDSPGATNEKLFF. CDR3 in DNA: TGTGCCAGCTCAAGAGACAGCCCCGGAGCAACTAATGAAAAACTGTTTTTT.

The CDR3 here is CASSSGQGGLLYNEQFF. In nucleotides, the CDR3 is TGTGCCAGCAGCTCCGGACAGGGGGGATTACTTTACAATGAGCAGTTCTTC. This sequence joins TRBV5-6 and TRBJ2-1; 10 bases are shared with TRBD1. The trim removed 3 bases at V and 4 bases at J, leaving 10 bases unmatched. The V gene's germline CDR1 is SGHDT and CDR2 YYEEEE. The CDR3 spans 17 residues.

This sequence joins TRBV7-8 and TRBJ1-4; unclear D gene. There are 15 residues in the CDR3. Germline CDR1 SGHVS, CDR2 FQNEAQ. With 7 bases removed from V and 3 bases from J, the gap between germline ends came to 15 bases. The CDR3: CASTSGRSPNEKLFF. The CDR3 coding sequence is TGTGCCAGCACAAGCGGGAGGTCGCCTAATGAAAAACTGTTTTTT. Full variable domain (remainder filled in from reference TRBV7-8 and TRBJ1-4): GAGVSQSPRYKVAKRGQDVALRCDPISGHVSLFWYQQALGQGPEFLTYFQNEAQLDKSGLPSDRFFAERPEGSVSTLKIQRTQQEDSAVYLCASTSGRSPNEKLFFGSGTQLSVL.

V and J are TRBV9 and TRBJ1-2, with D possibly matching TRBD1 (5 bases). Trimming removed 4 bases at V and 2 bases at J, with 15 bases between. The CDR3 runs to 15 residues. Germline V lookup: CDR1 SGDLS, CDR2 YYNGEE. CDR3 region: CASSPIGAENYGYTF. CDR3 nucleotides: TGTGCCAGCAGCCCGATAGGGGCCGAGAACTATGGCTACACCTTC. The whole variable domain, filled in from reference TRBV9 and TRBJ1-2, reads DSGVTQTPKHLITATGQRVTLRCSPRSGDLSVYWYQQSLDQGLQFLIQYYNGEERAKGNILERFSAQQFPDLHSELNLSSLELGDSALYFCASSPIGAENYGYTFGSGTRLTVV.

The J gene is TRBJ2-5, the V gene TRBV27, with 11 bases aligning to TRBD2. In germline, CDR1 is MNHEY, CDR2 SMNVEV (reference sequence). The CDR3 extends over 16 amino acids. Trimming took 4 bases from V and 6 from J; bases not matched to a gene: 10. The CDR3 DNA is TGTGCCAGCAGTTATACTAGCGGGAGTAGGGGGAAGACCCAGTACTTC. As protein: CASSYTSGSRGKTQYF.

This clone was observed many times. This chain connects TRBV11-2 to TRBJ2-3; 10 bases match TRBD1. With V trimmed by 5 bases and J by 0 bases, 8 bases remained unmatched. The CDR3 is 17 residues long. The germline gives CDR1 SGHAT, CDR2 FQNNGV. CDR3 coding DNA: TGTGCCAGCAGCCCGACCGGGACAGGGGCCAGCACAGATACGCAGTATTTT. Residues: CASSPTGTGASTDTQYF.

The chain uses TRBV3-1 (or the pseudogene TRBV3-2) and TRBJ2-2, with 12 nucleotides matching TRBD2. The CDR3 is 16 amino acids. The V and J ends lost 6 bases and 4 bases, in that order; junction bases with no gene match: 6. Germline loops: CDR1 LGHDT, CDR2 YNNKEL (reference sequence). The CDR3 is CASSPRLAGATGELFF. In DNA form, the CDR3 reads TGTGCCAGCAGTCCAAGACTAGCGGGAGCCACCGGGGAGCTGTTTTTT.

This chain joins TRBV29-1 and TRBJ2-3; 16 nucleotides align to TRBD2. The CDR3 extends over 17 amino acids. Germline-derived CDR1 and CDR2 are SQVTM and ANQGSEA. V shed 6 bases and J 0 bases; nucleotides not matched to a gene: 6. CDR3 in amino acids: CSVTGLAGGVSTDTQYF. The CDR3 DNA follows: TGCAGCGTCACGGGACTAGCGGGGGGGGTCAGCACAGATACGCAGTATTTT.

The rearrangement joins TRBV9 to TRBJ2-5, with a tentative D call TRBD1 (5 bases). This CDR3 is 14 amino acids long. Trimming took 0 bases from V and 1 from J, leaving 7 bases between them. Per germline, CDR1 SGDLS and CDR2 YYNGEE. CDR3 amino acids: CASSVADSQETQYF. CDR3 coding DNA: TGTGCCAGCAGCGTAGCCGACAGCCAAGAGACCCAGTACTTC.

The chain is built from TRBV7-9 and TRBJ2-5; a possible D gene is TRBD1 (5 bases). V dropped 5 bases and J dropped 1 base, with 17 bases sitting between them. Germline-derived CDR1 and CDR2 are SEHNR and FQNEAQ (reference sequence). This CDR3 comprises 16 residues. As DNA, the CDR3 is TGTGCCAGCAGCCACCAATTTACAGGTGTCCAAGAGACCCAGTACTTC. Residues: CASSHQFTGVQETQYF.

This clone occurred many times. The V and J genes are TRBV18 and TRBJ1-6; D is undetermined. CDR1 and CDR2 from the germline V gene are KGHSH and LQKENI. V was clipped by 5 bases and J by 5 bases, with 4 bases between them. The CDR3 totals 12 residues. CDR3 loop: CASSINNSPLHF. The CDR3 nucleotides are TGTGCCAGCTCAATCAATAATTCACCCCTCCACTTT.

This clone has a single count. V usage is TRBV28 and J usage is TRBJ1-6; a possible D gene is TRBD1 (6 bases). Germline V lookup: CDR1 MDHEN, CDR2 SYDVKM. This CDR3 spans 16 amino acids. Trimming shortened V by 4 bases and J by 10 bases, and 20 bases separated the two germline ends. The CDR3 region has the DNA TGTGCCAGCAGTTACCCATTCGCAGGGGTTGGATCACCCCTCCACTTT. Encoded protein: CASSYPFAGVGSPLHF.

This clone has only a few counts. The rearrangement uses TRBV5-5 and TRBJ1-2; 10 bases fit TRBD1. The CDR3 totals 17 residues. Trimming took 4 bases from V and 7 from J; bases not matched to a gene: 16. The germline V gene has CDR1 SGHKS and CDR2 YYEKEE (reference sequence). The CDR3: CASSIPGQGITAGGYTF. Here the CDR3 DNA reads TGTGCCAGCAGCATACCGGGACAGGGGATTACGGCGGGTGGCTACACCTTC.